The clone carrying this T cell receptor beta chain appeared a single time. Its specificity is not known. Germline CDR1 and CDR2: LGHDT and YNNKEL (reference sequence). The CDR3 runs 17 residues. Germline trimming cut 0 bases from V and 4 bases from J; bases unmatched to any gene: 7. The data were taken from a study of identical twins. Study-level findings and limits: Cord blood beta clonotypes present at high abundance carried fewer insertions; no such pattern appeared in memory repertoires.

From the 5' RACE reads, TCRdb called clonotypes with MiXCR, one entry per CDR3 protein. The data contain 100,000 or so distinct CDR3 sequences, just under 6% of them singletons. J is TRBJ2-3 and V is TRBV3-1; 10 bases align to TRBD2. The receptor was derived from a woman aged 45-60 years in good health. The material sequenced was memory T cells sorted from blood. As DNA, the CDR3 is TGTGCCAGCAGCCAAGAAGGCCTAGCGGGAGCCCCAGATACGCAGTATTTT. It translates to CASSQEGLAGAPDTQYF.